This T cell receptor (beta chain) was recorded in a study of T cell changes during pregnancy in multiple sclerosis. Germline lookup yields CDR1 MNHNY and CDR2 SVGAGI (reference sequence). This CDR3 spans 14 amino acids. The ends were cut back, 10 bases at V and 3 bases at J, with 16 bases in the middle. Profiled with immunoSEQ multiplex PCR; TCRdb holds only in-frame clones, not every one. Among around 64,000 clones listed, over 90% were seen once. The rearrangement uses TRBV6-6 and TRBJ1-3; no reliable D call. Material: CD4+ T cells from peripheral blood mononuclear cells, obtained after pregnancy. The receptor was isolated from a female donor with multiple sclerosis, enrolled in a pregnancy study. The DNA for the CDR3 is TGTGCCACCCGAGGCGTTTTAGGTGGAAACACCATATATTTT. Its translation: CATRGVLGGNTIYF.